The 3 T cell receptor beta chains presented below share a single source sample, sequenced in a study of human T cells and chemical hapten exposure. Blood, whole and unfractionated, served as the source for total RNA extraction. TCRdb reprocessed the 5' RACE reads with MiXCR, giving one entry per CDR3 protein. This sample has tens of thousands of distinct CDR3 sequences; roughly 8.4% occur once, and the top ten carry about 2.2%. Source of these receptors: a male donor in good health.

The genes are TRBV5-1 and TRBJ2-5, with unresolved D. The CDR3 loop spans 15 amino acids. In germline, CDR1 is SGHRS, CDR2 YFSETQ. V dropped 4 bases and J dropped 4 bases, with 17 bases sitting between them. The CDR3 spells CASSGKGGSGETQYF. The CDR3 DNA reads TGCGCCAGCAGCGGTAAAGGTGGGTCGGGAGAGACCCAGTACTTC.

This clonotype was picked up many times. The chain has TRBV10-3 and TRBJ2-1; 11 nucleotides line up with TRBD2. The trim removed 5 bases at V and 7 bases at J, leaving 7 bases unmatched. The germline gives CDR1 ENHRY, CDR2 SYGVKD. The CDR3 is 15 residues long. The CDR3 protein is CAISPTSGGTNEQFF. Here the CDR3 DNA reads TGTGCCATCAGTCCCACTAGCGGGGGTACAAATGAGCAGTTCTTC.

This clonotype was observed many times. The chain joins TRBV11-2 to TRBJ2-1; 10 bases map to TRBD2. V dropped 2 bases and J dropped 0; count of bases not matched to a gene: 4. This CDR3 region has 17 residues. Germline lookup yields CDR1 SGHAT and CDR2 FQNNGV. CDR3 nucleotides: TGTGCCAGCAGCTTACACTCTAGCGGGAGCTCCTACAATGAGCAGTTCTTC. Amino acids: CASSLHSSGSSYNEQFF.